Shown below are 32 T cell receptor beta chains from a single sample sequenced in a study of blood T cell dynamics during melanoma immunotherapy (dated by TCRdb to the early 2020s). The receptor library was made with the immunoSEQ multiplex PCR assay. In its TCRdb copy, this immuneACCESS table keeps in-frame sequences only and misses some clones. Where compared with another copy, unresolved V genes explain less than half of these, and the others have no known cause. The sample has nearly 25,000 clones on record, approximately 90% of them singletons. Of the sample, about 4.9% is held by the ten largest clones. The intended sense of this specimen's time point label: pre-treatment baseline. The source was blood, collected from a patient treated with checkpoint blockade. These receptors were obtained from a human donor with melanoma.

The CDR3 reads CASSPGGTDTQYF. The CDR3 nucleotides read TGTGCCAGCAGCCCCGGAGGCACAGATACGCAGTATTTT. J is TRBJ2-3 and V is TRBV7-2; D gene unclear. Germline V gene lookup returns CDR1 SGHTA and CDR2 FQGNSA. The CDR3 covers 13 residues. Trimming took off 5 bases at V and 1 base at J, with 7 bases between the two ends.

The chain has TRBV29-1 and TRBJ1-2; the match to TRBD1 covers 9 bases. This CDR3 has 14 residues. V shed 4 bases, J shed 6 bases, and the junction held 9 bases outside the gene matches. The germline V gene has CDR1 SQVTM and CDR2 ANQGSEA. DNA of the CDR3: TGCAGCGTTGCAGTGGGACAGGGAGTCGATGGCTACACCTTC. It specifies CSVAVGQGVDGYTF.

The chain links TRBV28 to TRBJ2-5, with D perhaps TRBD2 (5 bases). The CDR3 is 14 residues long. The germline V and J ends were trimmed by 7 bases and 10 bases, with 22 bases remaining between them. Germline V CDR1 and CDR2: MDHEN, SYDVKM. CDR3 loop: CASTTTPTTLGQYF. The CDR3 DNA reads as TGTGCCAGCACCACAACACCGACTACTCTGGGCCAGTACTTC.

The chain employs TRBV5-1 and TRBJ2-1; D possibly corresponds to TRBD1 (5 bases). V was trimmed by 0 bases and J by 3 bases, leaving 10 bases between them. The CDR3 sequence is 15 residues long. CDR1 and CDR2 (germline): SGHRS, YFSETQ. The CDR3 here is CASSLEGQDYNEQFF. CDR3 nucleotide sequence: TGCGCCAGCAGCTTGGAGGGGCAGGACTACAATGAGCAGTTCTTC.

This chain joins TRBV7-2 and TRBJ2-7, with 7 bases fitting TRBD1. The germline gives CDR1 SGHTA, CDR2 FQGNSA. The CDR3 has 14 residues. V trimming: 5 bases; J trimming: 3 bases; junction bases outside the gene matches: 7. CDR3 in DNA: TGTGCCAGCAGCATGCCGGGACAGAACTACGAGCAGTACTTC. Amino acid sequence: CASSMPGQNYEQYF.

V usage is TRBV5-8 and J usage is TRBJ1-1; weak D call: TRBD1 (5 bases). CDR3 length equals 17 residues. CDR1 is SGHTS and CDR2 is YDEGEE in the germline V gene. V was trimmed by 3 bases and J by 3 bases, leaving 21 bases between them. The CDR3, as DNA: TGTGCCAGCAGCTCTAAGGGACTGCTCCCCAGGGACACTGAAGCTTTCTTT. Amino acids: CASSSKGLLPRDTEAFF. The whole variable domain, filled in from reference TRBV5-8 and TRBJ1-1, reads EAGVTQSPTHLIKTRGQQATLRCSPISGHTSVYWYQQALGLGLQFLLWYDEGEERNRGNFPPRFSGRQFPNYSSELNVNALELEDSALYLCASSSKGLLPRDTEAFFGQGTRLTVV.

The chain combines TRBV7-8 with TRBJ2-4; tentative D call: TRBD2 (5 bases). Germline V gives CDR1 SGHVS, CDR2 FQNEAQ. Trimming cost V 3 bases and J 0 bases, with 12 bases left between them. The CDR3 has 16 amino acids. DNA for the CDR3: TGTGCCAGCAGCTTCATTCGGGGATTAGCCAAAAACATTCAGTACTTC. Protein product: CASSFIRGLAKNIQYF.

The V gene is TRBV7-9, the J gene TRBJ2-2; D might be TRBD1 (5 bases). CDR3 length equals 14 residues. V shed 8 bases and J shed 5 bases, with 15 bases lying between them. Germline lookup yields CDR1 SEHNR and CDR2 FQNEAQ (reference sequence). In DNA, the CDR3 is TGTGCCAGCGGGTCAGGGTTCGCGACCGGGGAGCTGTTTTTT. This gives the protein CASGSGFATGELFF.

The rearrangement joins TRBV29-1 to TRBJ1-1; D is possibly TRBD1 (5 bases). This CDR3 contains 13 residues. V lost 8 bases and J 1 base, leaving 14 bases between the germline ends. Looked up from germline, CDR1 is SQVTM and CDR2 is ANQGSEA. CDR3 sequence reads: CSPRAYENTEAFF. For the CDR3, the DNA is TGCAGCCCCAGGGCCTATGAGAACACTGAAGCTTTCTTT.

The gene calls are TRBV14 and TRBJ2-1, with 10 bases fitting TRBD2. The CDR3 length is 17 residues. Germline trimming cut 3 bases from V and 5 bases from J; bases unmatched to any gene: 10. Germline V CDR1 and CDR2: SGHDN, FVKESK. CDR3 in DNA: TGTGCCAGCAGCCAGGCCCACCTAGCGGGGGCTAACAATGAGCAGTTCTTC. It is translated as CASSQAHLAGANNEQFF. Combining the CDR3 with reference TRBV14 and TRBJ2-1 gives the whole variable domain EAGVTQFPSHSVIEKGQTVTLRCDPISGHDNLYWYRRVMGKEIKFLLHFVKESKQDESGMPNNRFLAERTGGTYSTLKVQPAELEDSGVYFCASSQAHLAGANNEQFFGPGTRLTVL.

This clone was counted only a few times. The rearrangement links TRBV7-9 to TRBJ1-1, with no clear D. The V gene lost 2 bases and the J gene lost 11 bases, with 15 bases spanning the gap. The CDR3 spans 13 residues. The germline CDR1 and CDR2 sequences are SEHNR and FQNEAQ (reference sequence). In nucleotides, the CDR3 is TGTGCCAGCAGCTTAATCCCTCTTGAACTGGCTTTCTTT. Translating gives CASSLIPLELAFF.

The CDR3 loop is CASSLAGQGGTSGANVLTF. CDR3 bases: TGTGCCAGCAGCTTAGCGGGACAGGGGGGTACTTCTGGGGCCAACGTCCTGACTTTC. This sequence joins TRBV7-2 and TRBJ2-6; 11 bases are shared with TRBD1. V lost 0 bases to trimming and J lost 1 base; unmatched junction nucleotides: 5. This CDR3 spans 19 amino acids. CDR1 SGHTA and CDR2 FQGNSA come from the germline V gene.

The chain joins TRBV6-1 to TRBJ2-7, with TRBD1 matching over 9 bases. CDR1 is MNHNS, CDR2 SASEGT, per germline. J was trimmed by 1 base and V by 1 base; bases with no gene match: 2. This CDR3 contains 15 residues. Here the CDR3 reads CASSEEGQGSYEQYF. The DNA for the CDR3 is TGTGCCAGCAGTGAAGAGGGACAGGGTTCCTACGAGCAGTACTTC.

This clone was observed a few times. This chain joins TRBV11-2 and TRBJ1-1; D unclear. This CDR3 comprises 14 residues. Per the germline V gene, CDR1 is SGHAT and CDR2 is FQNNGV. V was cut by 7 bases and J by 4 bases, with 16 bases left in between. The CDR3 coding sequence is TGTGCCAGCACCGCGGCCCGTGTCGGCACTGAAGCTTTCTTT. This translates into CASTAARVGTEAFF.

The chain employs TRBV5-8 and TRBJ2-5; the match to TRBD2 covers 8 bases. The junction had 14 bases not matched to a gene; V was cut back by 5 bases and J by 5 bases. Germline V CDR1 and CDR2: SGHTS, YDEGEE. The CDR3 is made up of 16 amino acids. The CDR3 reads CASSRALAGRSETQYF. CDR3 in DNA: TGTGCCAGCAGTCGAGCTCTAGCGGGCCGGTCGGAGACCCAGTACTTC.

The gene calls are TRBV29-1 and TRBJ2-5, with D unresolved. Germline V gene lookup returns CDR1 SQVTM and CDR2 ANQGSEA. The ends were cut back, 4 bases at V and 1 base at J, with 7 bases in the middle. The CDR3 covers 12 residues. The CDR3 here is CSVGGFQETQYF. CDR3 coding DNA: TGCAGCGTTGGCGGATTCCAAGAGACCCAGTACTTC. The whole variable domain, remainder taken from reference TRBV29-1 and TRBJ2-5, is SAVISQKPSRDICQRGTSLTIQCQVDSQVTMMFWYRQQPGQSLTLIATANQGSEATYESGFVIDKFPISRPNLTFSTLTVSNMSPEDSSIYLCSVGGFQETQYFGPGTRLLVL.

The chain couples TRBV5-4 to TRBJ2-1, with 8 nucleotides matching TRBD1. V dropped 0 bases and J dropped 6; count of bases not matched to a gene: 2. CDR1 is SGHNT, CDR2 YYREEE, per germline (reference sequence). The CDR3 sequence is 14 residues long. CDR3: CASSLDRGSNEQFF. In nucleotides, the CDR3 is TGTGCCAGCAGCTTGGACAGGGGGAGCAATGAGCAGTTCTTC.

The CDR3 DNA is TGTGCCAGCAGCCTAGTACACCTCAATGAGCAGTTCTTC. Its protein is CASSLVHLNEQFF. The V call is TRBV5-4, the J call TRBJ2-1; D remains ambiguous. V lost 4 bases to trimming and J lost 6 bases, with 11 bases between them. The CDR3 has 13 amino acids. CDR1 and CDR2 from the germline V gene are SGHNT and YYREEE (reference sequence).

The V and J genes are TRBV10-3 and TRBJ2-3; the match to TRBD2 covers 8 bases. Trimming at V came to 5 bases and at J to 5 bases, leaving 15 bases not matched to a gene. The CDR3 is 17 amino acids. CDR1 ENHRY and CDR2 SYGVKD come from the germline V gene. This chain's CDR3 is CAISNRPPGRAQDTQYF. DNA of the CDR3: TGTGCCATCAGTAACCGCCCGCCCGGGAGGGCCCAAGATACGCAGTATTTT.

The chain has TRBV19 and TRBJ2-3, with D maybe TRBD2 (5 bases). CDR1 is LNHDA and CDR2 is SQIVND in the germline V gene (reference sequence). The CDR3 spans 11 residues. The V and J ends lost 9 bases and 4 bases respectively, with 8 bases between them. CDR3 coding DNA: TGTGCCAGGCCCGGGGCAGATACGCAGTATTTT. It codes for CARPGADTQYF.

V is TRBV18 and J is TRBJ2-1, with a weak D call TRBD1 (6 bases). The CDR3 is made up of 14 amino acids. Per the germline V gene, CDR1 is KGHSH and CDR2 is LQKENI. V lost 4 bases to trimming and J lost 7 bases, with 14 bases between them. In DNA form, the CDR3 reads TGTGCCAGCTCACTCGCTGCAGGGGAGAATGAGCAGTTCTTC. Protein sequence: CASSLAAGENEQFF.

This clone appeared a single time. The chain combines TRBV5-1 with TRBJ2-3; a possible D gene is TRBD1 (6 bases). Germline values: CDR1 SGHRS, CDR2 YFSETQ. Trimming took 3 bases from V and 9 from J, leaving 14 bases between them. CDR3 length: 13 amino acids. The CDR3 protein is CASSSSRGPTQYF. The CDR3 DNA reads TGCGCCAGCAGCTCATCCAGGGGCCCAACGCAGTATTTT.

This rearrangement joins TRBV7-9 to TRBJ1-1; D unresolved. Germline V gene sequence: CDR1 SEHNR, CDR2 FQNEAQ (reference sequence). The CDR3 has 10 residues. Trimming stripped 7 bases from V and 7 bases from J, with 7 bases between. CDR3 DNA: TGTGCCAGCACCCCTCATGAAGCTTTCTTT. This encodes CASTPHEAFF.

DNA of the CDR3: TGTGCCACCAGCACGTATACCGGGGAGCTGTTTTTT. It specifies CATSTYTGELFF. The rearrangement uses TRBV15 and TRBJ2-2; D remains unclear. The CDR3 totals 12 residues. Trimming removed 4 bases from V and 5 bases from J, with 5 bases in between. Germline V lookup: CDR1 LNHNV, CDR2 YYDKDF (reference sequence).

This chain joins TRBV13 and TRBJ2-7; 7 bases agree with TRBD2. This CDR3 comprises 13 residues. Trimming removed 5 bases from V and 3 bases from J; junction bases left unmatched: 4. Germline V lookup: CDR1 PRHDT, CDR2 FYEKMQ (reference sequence). The CDR3 DNA reads as TGTGCCAGCAGCCCGGCTAGCGGCTACGAGCAGTACTTC. It encodes CASSPASGYEQYF.

The V gene is TRBV28, the J gene TRBJ2-1; possibly TRBD1 for D (5 bases). The germline V gene has CDR1 MDHEN and CDR2 SYDVKM. This CDR3 has 13 residues. Trimming took 6 bases from V and 7 from J, leaving 13 bases between them. CDR3 bases: TGTGCCAGCAGGATGACAGCCTCTAATGAGCAGTTCTTC. Encoded protein: CASRMTASNEQFF.

This sequence joins TRBV29-1 and TRBJ2-7, with D maybe TRBD1 (6 bases). CDR3 length: 12 residues. Trimming took 7 bases from V and 2 from J, leaving 12 bases between them. Germline values: CDR1 SQVTM, CDR2 ANQGSEA. The CDR3 is CSASTGPYEQYF. CDR3 nucleotides: TGCAGCGCTTCTACAGGGCCCTACGAGCAGTACTTC.

The J gene is TRBJ2-1, the V gene TRBV11-2; 7 bases agree with TRBD2. Germline V gene sequence: CDR1 SGHAT, CDR2 FQNNGV. V trimming: 6 bases; J trimming: 9 bases; junction bases outside the gene matches: 8. This CDR3 comprises 13 residues. Written as DNA, the CDR3 is TGTGCCAGCAGACCCTCGGGGGAGGGTGAGCAGTTCTTC. Its translation: CASRPSGEGEQFF.

This clone showed up just once. The V gene is TRBV5-1, the J gene TRBJ2-2, with 7 positions matching TRBD1. V dropped 0 bases and J dropped 6; count of bases not matched to a gene: 8. The germline CDR1 and CDR2 sequences are SGHRS and YFSETQ. The CDR3 loop spans 16 amino acids. The CDR3 nucleotides are TGCGCCAGCAGCTTGGCCAGGTCAGGGGGATCCGGGGAGCTGTTTTTT. Translated, it gives CASSLARSGGSGELFF.

This clone has only a few counts. This sequence joins TRBV7-8 and TRBJ2-1, with D perhaps TRBD1 or TRBD2 (5 bases each). The CDR3 contains 17 residues. Germline V lookup: CDR1 SGHVS, CDR2 FQNEAQ. V was shortened by 3 bases and J by 0 bases, with 15 bases between the two germline ends. The CDR3 loop reads CASSLGVATTSYNEQFF. CDR3 in DNA: TGTGCCAGCAGCTTGGGGGTAGCTACGACCTCCTACAATGAGCAGTTCTTC.

V usage is TRBV2 and J usage is TRBJ2-5; D might be TRBD2 (6 bases). Deletions cut 3 bases from V and 7 bases from J, with 6 bases between. The CDR3 runs 11 residues. CDR1 and CDR2 (germline): SNHLY, FYNNEI. The CDR3: CASSEGGTQYF. For the CDR3, the DNA is TGTGCCAGCAGTGAGGGAGGGACCCAGTACTTC.

V and J are TRBV5-4 and TRBJ2-3, with D unclear. V gave up 4 bases and J gave up 1 base, with 10 bases separating them. Germline V gene lookup returns CDR1 SGHNT and CDR2 YYREEE (reference sequence). CDR3 length: 14 amino acids. Here the CDR3 DNA reads TGTGCCAGCAGCAAACCCCTAGGCACAGATACGCAGTATTTT. It codes for CASSKPLGTDTQYF.